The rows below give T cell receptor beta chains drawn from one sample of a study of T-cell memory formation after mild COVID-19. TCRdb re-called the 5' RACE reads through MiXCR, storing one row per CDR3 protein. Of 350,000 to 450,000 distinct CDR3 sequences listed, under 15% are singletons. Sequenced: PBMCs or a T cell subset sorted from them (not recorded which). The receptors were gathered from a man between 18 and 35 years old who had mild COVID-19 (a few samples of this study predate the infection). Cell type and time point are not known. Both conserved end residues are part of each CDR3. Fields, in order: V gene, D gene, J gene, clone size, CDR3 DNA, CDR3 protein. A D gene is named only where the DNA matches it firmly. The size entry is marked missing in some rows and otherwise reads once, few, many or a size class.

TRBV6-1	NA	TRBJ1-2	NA	TGTGCCAGCACTGGAAAGCTTCCTTGGGTCTATGGCTACACCTTC	CASTGKLPWVYGYTF
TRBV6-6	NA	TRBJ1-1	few	TGTGCCAGCGTGATCAACACTGAAGCTTTCTTT	CASVINTEAFF
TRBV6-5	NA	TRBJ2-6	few	TGTGCCAGCACCCAGGACCAACCCCCCAACGTCCTGACTTTC	CASTQDQPPNVLTF
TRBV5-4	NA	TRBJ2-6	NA	TGTGCCAGCACCTCCCGAGACGGGGCCAACGTCCTGACTTTC	CASTSRDGANVLTF
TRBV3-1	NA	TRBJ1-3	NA	TGTGCCAGCAGCCATCACAGGGATGGAAACACCATATATTTT	CASSHHRDGNTIYF
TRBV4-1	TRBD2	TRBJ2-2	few	TGCGCCAGCAGCCAAGATCGGGGGGAGAACACCGGGGAGCTGTTTTTT	CASSQDRGENTGELFF
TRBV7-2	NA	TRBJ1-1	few	TGTGCCAGCAGCCCAAGACCGGGGGACACTGAAGCTTTCTTT	CASSPRPGDTEAFF
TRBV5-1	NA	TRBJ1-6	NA	TGCGCCAGCCGAGACTGGGCTGTTTCACCCCTCCACTTT	CASRDWAVSPLHF
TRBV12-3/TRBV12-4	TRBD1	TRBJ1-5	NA	TGTGCCAGCACCCTAACCGGGACAGCTAGTCAGCCCCAGCATTTT	CASTLTGTASQPQHF
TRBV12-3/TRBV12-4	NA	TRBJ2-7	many	TGTGCCAGCGAGGGGGGGTCCTACGAGCAGTACTTC	CASEGGSYEQYF
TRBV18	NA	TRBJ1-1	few	TGTGCCAGCTCACCGGCAGCTGAAGCTTTCTTT	CASSPAAEAFF
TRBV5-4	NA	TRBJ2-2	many	TGTGCCAGCAGACCGGACCCGAACACCGGGGAGCTGTTTTTT	CASRPDPNTGELFF
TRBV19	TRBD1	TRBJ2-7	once	TGTGCCAGTAGTGGCCGGACAGGGGACTACGAGCAGTACTTC	CASSGRTGDYEQYF
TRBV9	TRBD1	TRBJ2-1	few	TGTGCCAGCAGCGTGTTGGGGGACAGGGAGTACAATGAGCAGTTCTTC	CASSVLGDREYNEQFF
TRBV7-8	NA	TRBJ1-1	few	TGTGCCAGCAGCTTATATAGCGGGTACACTGAAGCTTTCTTT	CASSLYSGYTEAFF
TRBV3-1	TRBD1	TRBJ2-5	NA	TGTGCCAGCAGCTCTCCGGACAGGGGGCAGGAGACCCAGTACTTC	CASSSPDRGQETQYF
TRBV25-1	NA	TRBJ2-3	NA	TGTGCCAGCAGTGGAACAGCTACAGATACGCAGTATTTT	CASSGTATDTQYF
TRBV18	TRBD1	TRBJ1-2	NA	TGTGCCAGCTCACCAAGGGACAGCTCCTATGGCTACACCTTC	CASSPRDSSYGYTF
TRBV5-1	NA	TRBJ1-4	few	TGCGCCAGCAGCTCCGGACGAGACCCTAGATCTAGACTGTTTTTT	CASSSGRDPRSRLFF
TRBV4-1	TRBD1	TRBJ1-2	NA	TGCGCCAGCAGCCAAGGCATGGACAGGGATGGCTACACCTTC	CASSQGMDRDGYTF
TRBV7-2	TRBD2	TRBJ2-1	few	TGTGCCAGCACCCCGGTGGCAGGCGGGCGAACGCTGCGGGGGAATGAGCAGTTCTTC	CASTPVAGGRTLRGNEQFF
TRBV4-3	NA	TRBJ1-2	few	TGCGCCAGCAGCCAAGGGCGAGTCGTGGCGGGGGGCTACACCTTC	CASSQGRVVAGGYTF
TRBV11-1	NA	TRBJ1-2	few	TGTGCCAGCAGCAAGAGGGACGGTAACTATGGCTACACCTTC	CASSKRDGNYGYTF
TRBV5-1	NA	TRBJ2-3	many	TGCGCCAGCAGCTTGGAGATCACAGATACGCAGTATTTT	CASSLEITDTQYF
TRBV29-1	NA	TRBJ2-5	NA	TGCAGCGTTGAAGATCGACAGCGAGGAGGGGAGACCCAGTACTTC	CSVEDRQRGGETQYF
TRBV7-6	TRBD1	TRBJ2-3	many	TGTGCCAGCAGTCACAGGGGTAGCACAGATACGCAGTATTTT	CASSHRGSTDTQYF
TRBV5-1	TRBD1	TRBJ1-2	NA	TGCGCCAGCAGCGGGCAGGGGGCAAAAGACTATGGCTACACCTTC	CASSGQGAKDYGYTF
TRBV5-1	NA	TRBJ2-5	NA	TGCGCCAGCGCCGACGGATGGGGAGAGACCCAGTACTTC	CASADGWGETQYF
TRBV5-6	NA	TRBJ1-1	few	TGTGCCAGCGCCTCGGGGGGCAGGGGAGGTTTCTTT	CASASGGRGGFF
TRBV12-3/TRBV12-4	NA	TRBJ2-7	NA	TGTGCCAGCAGTTCCGGGGGTTCTCCCTACGAGCAGTACTTC	CASSSGGSPYEQYF
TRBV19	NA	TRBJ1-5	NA	TGTGCCAGTAGTATTCCTACAGGGTATCAGCCCCAGCATTTT	CASSIPTGYQPQHF
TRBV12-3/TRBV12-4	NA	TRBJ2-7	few	TGTGCCAGCAGTCGAGGGGGTCACGCCTACGAGCAGTACTTC	CASSRGGHAYEQYF
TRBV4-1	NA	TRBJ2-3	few	TGCGCCAGCAGCCGAACCCCGCCGGGCACCGCAGATACGCAGTATTTT	CASSRTPPGTADTQYF
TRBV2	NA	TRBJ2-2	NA	TGTGCCAGCCAGGGCCCGAACACCGGGGAGCTGTTTTTT	CASQGPNTGELFF
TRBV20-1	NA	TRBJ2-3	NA	TGCAGTGCTAGAAGCGAGGGGCTGGGCACAGATACGCAGTATTTT	CSARSEGLGTDTQYF
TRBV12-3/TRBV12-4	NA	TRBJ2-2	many	TGTGCCAGCAGTGGAGACGGGAACACCGGGGAGCTGTTTTTT	CASSGDGNTGELFF
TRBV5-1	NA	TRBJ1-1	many	TGCGCCAGCAGCTTGGCGAGGGGACGGAACACTGAAGCTTTCTTT	CASSLARGRNTEAFF
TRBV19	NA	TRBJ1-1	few	TGTGCCAGTAGTAGGGGTTACACTGAAGCTTTCTTT	CASSRGYTEAFF
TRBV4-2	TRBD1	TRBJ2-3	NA	TGTGCCAGCAGACCCGAGGTGGCCATTAGGGGGCCGCAGTATTTT	CASRPEVAIRGPQYF
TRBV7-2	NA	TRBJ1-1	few	TGTGCCAGCAGCTCGTTCTACTCGGACGGGCGACCTGAAGCTTTCTTT	CASSSFYSDGRPEAFF
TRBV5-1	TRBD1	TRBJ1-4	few	TGCGCCAGTAAAGAGGGGGCGCAGGATGAAAAACTGTTTTTT	CASKEGAQDEKLFF
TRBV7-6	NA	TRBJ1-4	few	TGTGCCAGCAGCCCTAAGGGAGGGTGGGGAGAAAAACTGTTTTTT	CASSPKGGWGEKLFF
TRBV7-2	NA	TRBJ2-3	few	TGTGCCAGCAGCAGGGTTCAAGATACGCAGTATTTT	CASSRVQDTQYF
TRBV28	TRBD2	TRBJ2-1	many	TGTGCCAGCAGCCGAAGCGGGGGTCCCTACAATGAGCAGTTCTTC	CASSRSGGPYNEQFF
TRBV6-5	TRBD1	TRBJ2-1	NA	TGTGCCAGCAGAATTGGGACAGGGATCTACAATGAGCAGTTCTTC	CASRIGTGIYNEQFF
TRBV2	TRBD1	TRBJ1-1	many	TGTGCCAGCAGTGGCAGACAGGGTAGCACTGAAGCTTTCTTT	CASSGRQGSTEAFF
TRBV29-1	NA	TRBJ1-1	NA	TGCAGCGTTATCAGGCGACAGAACACTGAAGCTTTCTTT	CSVIRRQNTEAFF
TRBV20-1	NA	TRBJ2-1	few	TGCAGTGCTAGCCCAGGCGGGACTGAGCAGTTCTTC	CSASPGGTEQFF
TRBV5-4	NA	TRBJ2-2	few	TGTGCCAGCAGCTTTCTTTCGGCGAACACCGGGGAGCTGTTTTTT	CASSFLSANTGELFF
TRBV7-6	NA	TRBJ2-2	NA	TGTGCCAGCAGCGAGTGGGGCGGGGAGCTGTTTTTT	CASSEWGGELFF
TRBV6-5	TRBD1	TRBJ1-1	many	TGTGCCAGCAGTTACAGGGTCGGCAGGGGGATGAACACTGAAGCTTTCTTT	CASSYRVGRGMNTEAFF
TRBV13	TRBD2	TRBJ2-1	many	TGTGCCAGCAGCTTAGAGGGGACTAGCGGAGGCAGCTCCTACAATGAGCAGTTCTTC	CASSLEGTSGGSSYNEQFF